This T cell receptor beta chain was captured in a study of T cell changes during pregnancy in multiple sclerosis. Germline CDR1 KGHSY, CDR2 FQNENV. The CDR3 consists of 15 residues. The ends were cut back, 2 bases at V and 4 bases at J, with 15 bases in the middle. Some clones are missing from TCRdb's copy, which holds only in-frame ones; the method was immunoSEQ multiplex PCR. Of about 94,000 clones in the sample, 94% were seen once. This TCR derives from a female donor with multiple sclerosis, enrolled in a pregnancy study. The chain carries TRBV16 and TRBJ2-7; perhaps TRBD2 as D (5 bases). The starting material was peripheral blood, obtained in the third trimester of pregnancy. The CDR3 DNA is TGTGCCAGCAGCCAAAGTTCGACCCGGGGTTACGAGCAGTACTTC. This encodes CASSQSSTRGYEQYF.